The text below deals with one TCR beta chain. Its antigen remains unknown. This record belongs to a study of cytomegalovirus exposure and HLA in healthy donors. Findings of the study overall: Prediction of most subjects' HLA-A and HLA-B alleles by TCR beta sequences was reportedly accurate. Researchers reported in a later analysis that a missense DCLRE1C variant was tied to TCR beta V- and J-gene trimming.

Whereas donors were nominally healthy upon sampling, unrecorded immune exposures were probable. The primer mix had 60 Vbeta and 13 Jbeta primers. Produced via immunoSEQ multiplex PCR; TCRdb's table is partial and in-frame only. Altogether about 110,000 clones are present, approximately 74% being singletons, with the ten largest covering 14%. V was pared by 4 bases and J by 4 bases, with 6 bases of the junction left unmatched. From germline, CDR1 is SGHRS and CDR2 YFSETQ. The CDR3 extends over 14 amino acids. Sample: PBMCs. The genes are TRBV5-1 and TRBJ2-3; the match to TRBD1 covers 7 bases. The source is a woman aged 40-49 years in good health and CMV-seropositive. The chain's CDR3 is CASSQTQGSDTQYF. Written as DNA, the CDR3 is TGCGCCAGCAGCCAGACACAGGGGTCAGATACGCAGTATTTT. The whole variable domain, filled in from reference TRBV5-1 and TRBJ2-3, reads KAGVTQTPRYLIKTRGQQVTLSCSPISGHRSVSWYQQTPGQGLQFLFEYFSETQRNKGNFPGRFSGRQFSNSRSEMNVSTLELGDSALYLCASSQTQGSDTQYFGPGTRLTVL.